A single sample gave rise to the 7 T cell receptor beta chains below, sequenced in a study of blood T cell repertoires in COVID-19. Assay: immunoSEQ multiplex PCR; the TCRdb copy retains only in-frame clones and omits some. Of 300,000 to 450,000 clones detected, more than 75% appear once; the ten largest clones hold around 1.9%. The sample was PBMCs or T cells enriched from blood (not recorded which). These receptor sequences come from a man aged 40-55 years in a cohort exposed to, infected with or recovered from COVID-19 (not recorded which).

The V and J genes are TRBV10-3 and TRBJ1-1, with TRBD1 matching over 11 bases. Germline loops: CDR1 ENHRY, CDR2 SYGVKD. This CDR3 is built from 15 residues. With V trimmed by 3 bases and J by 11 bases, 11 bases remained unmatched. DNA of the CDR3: TGTGCCATCAGTGACAGGACAGGGGGCAAAGGTGAGGCTTTCTTT. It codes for CAISDRTGGKGEAFF.

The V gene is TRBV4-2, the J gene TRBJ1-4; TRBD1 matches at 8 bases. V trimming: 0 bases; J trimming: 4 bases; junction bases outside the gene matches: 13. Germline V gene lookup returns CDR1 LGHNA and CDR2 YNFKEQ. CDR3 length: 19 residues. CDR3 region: CASSQDSTGAPLLNEKLFF. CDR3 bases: TGTGCCAGCAGCCAAGACTCGACAGGGGCCCCGCTCCTTAATGAAAAACTGTTTTTT.

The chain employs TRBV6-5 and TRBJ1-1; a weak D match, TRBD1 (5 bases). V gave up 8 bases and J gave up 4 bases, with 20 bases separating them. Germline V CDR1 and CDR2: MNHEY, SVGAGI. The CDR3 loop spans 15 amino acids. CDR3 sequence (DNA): TGTGCCAGCGGCGGACTAAAACGGGGGGGCACTGAAGCTTTCTTT. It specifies CASGGLKRGGTEAFF.

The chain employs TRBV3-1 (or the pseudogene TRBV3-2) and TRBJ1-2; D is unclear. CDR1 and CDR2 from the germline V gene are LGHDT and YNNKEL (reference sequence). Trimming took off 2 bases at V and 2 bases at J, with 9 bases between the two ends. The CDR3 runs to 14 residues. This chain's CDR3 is CASSQSGRNYGYTF. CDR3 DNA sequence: TGTGCCAGCAGCCAATCCGGGAGGAACTATGGCTACACCTTC.

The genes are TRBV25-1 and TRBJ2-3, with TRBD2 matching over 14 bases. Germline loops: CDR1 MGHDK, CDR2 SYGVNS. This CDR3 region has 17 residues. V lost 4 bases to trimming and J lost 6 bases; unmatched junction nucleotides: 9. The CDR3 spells CASSVPGLAGVRDTQYF. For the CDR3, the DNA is TGTGCCAGCAGTGTCCCGGGACTAGCGGGAGTAAGGGATACGCAGTATTTT. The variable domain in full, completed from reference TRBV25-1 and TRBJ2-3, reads EADIYQTPRYLVIGTGKKITLECSQTMGHDKMYWYQQDPGMELHLIHYSYGVNSTEKGDLSSESTVSRIRTEHFPLTLESARPSHTSQYLCASSVPGLAGVRDTQYFGPGTRLTVL.

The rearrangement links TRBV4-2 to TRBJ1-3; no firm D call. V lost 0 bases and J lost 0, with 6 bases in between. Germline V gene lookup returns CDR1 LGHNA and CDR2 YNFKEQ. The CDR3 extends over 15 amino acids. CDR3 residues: CASSQDWSSGNTIYF. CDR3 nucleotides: TGTGCCAGCAGCCAAGACTGGAGCTCTGGAAACACCATATATTTT.

CDR3 loop: CASSLRRGLQETQYF. Here the CDR3 DNA reads TGTGCCAGCAGCTTACGCCGGGGACTCCAAGAGACCCAGTACTTC. The chain combines TRBV7-2 with TRBJ2-5; D is possibly TRBD2 (6 bases). V gave up 2 bases and J gave up 1 base, with 11 bases separating them. Per the germline V gene, CDR1 is SGHTA and CDR2 is FQGNSA. There are 15 residues in the CDR3.